Listed here are 16 T cell receptor beta chains from one sample, sequenced in a study of CD8 T cells in Susac syndrome. Reverse transcription of 0.5 to 1 ug RNA was performed with random hexamers. Using its own MiXCR run on the immunoSEQ multiplex PCR reads, TCRdb lists one record per CDR3 protein. Of some 210,000 distinct CDR3 sequences in the sample, less than 95% were seen once. The specimen was CD4+ T cells from PBMCs. The receptors originated from a human donor with Susac syndrome.

The chain combines TRBV12-3 or TRBV12-4 with TRBJ2-4, with 8 bases lining up with TRBD2. The length of the CDR3 is 14 residues. V shed 6 bases, J shed 8 bases, and the junction held 9 bases outside the gene matches. The CDR3: CASSAGGRRDIQYF. Here the CDR3 DNA reads TGTGCCAGCAGCGCGGGGGGCCGCAGGGACATTCAGTACTTC.

This clonotype appeared once. The J gene is TRBJ1-6, the V gene TRBV25-1; tentatively, D is TRBD1 (6 bases). Germline loops: CDR1 MGHDK, CDR2 SYGVNS. V was pared by 7 bases and J by 10 bases, with 11 bases between. The length of the CDR3 is 12 residues. The CDR3 nucleotides read TGTGCCAGCACAAGGGGGGGATCACCCCTCCACTTT. Translating it yields CASTRGGSPLHF.

This clonotype has only a few counts. V gene TRBV12-3 or TRBV12-4 combines with J gene TRBJ2-6; D perhaps matches TRBD1 (5 bases). V was shortened by 3 bases and J by 2 bases, with 5 bases between the two germline ends. This CDR3 comprises 14 residues. This CDR3 reads CASSLTAGANVLTF. The DNA for the CDR3 is TGTGCCAGCAGTTTGACAGCTGGGGCCAACGTCCTGACTTTC.

J is TRBJ2-7 and V is TRBV20-1; D remains unclear. Trimming removed 1 base from V and 6 bases from J, with 13 bases in between. Germline CDR1 DFQATT, CDR2 SNEGSKA (reference sequence). The CDR3 spans 13 residues. The CDR3 spells CSARVRRSSEQYF. CDR3 nucleotide sequence: TGCAGTGCTAGAGTAAGGCGATCATCCGAGCAGTACTTC.

The rearrangement links TRBV12-3 or TRBV12-4 to TRBJ2-7, with 11 bases matching TRBD2. V was pared by 5 bases and J by 6 bases, with 3 bases of the junction left unmatched. This CDR3 contains 13 residues. DNA for the CDR3: TGTGCCAGCAGTCCTGGACTAGCGGGCGAGCAGTACTTC. Protein product: CASSPGLAGEQYF.

The gene calls are TRBV11-1 and TRBJ2-3; D is ambiguous. The CDR3 is 13 amino acids. CDR1 is SGHAT and CDR2 is FQDESV in the germline V gene (reference sequence). Trimming took off 2 bases at V and 4 bases at J, with 7 bases between the two ends. CDR3 in DNA: TGTGCCAGCAGCTTATTAGGTGCAGATACGCAGTATTTT. Protein: CASSLLGADTQYF.

The chain couples TRBV20-1 to TRBJ1-4; the D is unclear. V dropped 0 bases and J dropped 11 bases, with 10 bases sitting between them. CDR1 DFQATT and CDR2 SNEGSKA come from the germline V gene (reference sequence). CDR3 size: 12 residues. For the CDR3, the DNA is TGCAGTGCTAGAGAAGGTATCGAGAAACTGTTTTTT. As protein: CSAREGIEKLFF.

This chain joins TRBV9 and TRBJ1-2; D is unclear. In germline, CDR1 is SGDLS, CDR2 YYNGEE. The CDR3 consists of 15 residues. The V and J ends lost 0 bases and 1 base respectively, with 10 bases between them. The CDR3 is CASSVDGRSNYGYTF. For the CDR3, the DNA is TGTGCCAGCAGCGTAGACGGACGGAGTAACTATGGCTACACCTTC. The complete variable domain, with remaining parts taken from reference TRBV9 and TRBJ1-2, reads DSGVTQTPKHLITATGQRVTLRCSPRSGDLSVYWYQQSLDQGLQFLIQYYNGEERAKGNILERFSAQQFPDLHSELNLSSLELGDSALYFCASSVDGRSNYGYTFGSGTRLTVV.

The chain has TRBV30 and TRBJ1-2; 9 bases align to TRBD1. The V gene's germline CDR1 is GTSNPN and CDR2 SVGIG (reference sequence). This CDR3 region has 16 residues. The J segment lost 6 bases and the V segment lost 0 bases, leaving 11 bases of the junction unmatched. The CDR3 protein is CAWSVSVTGGLHGYTF. The CDR3 nucleotides read TGTGCCTGGAGTGTATCTGTGACAGGGGGACTGCATGGCTACACCTTC.

This sequence joins TRBV9 and TRBJ2-5, with TRBD2 matching over 7 bases. With V trimmed by 6 bases and J by 4 bases, 12 bases remained unmatched. Looked up from germline, CDR1 is SGDLS and CDR2 is YYNGEE. The CDR3 length is 15 residues. The CDR3 region is CASKKIRGRGETQYF. CDR3 bases: TGTGCCAGCAAGAAAATAAGAGGGAGGGGAGAGACCCAGTACTTC.

This clonotype was recorded once. V gene TRBV9 combines with J gene TRBJ1-6, with D tentatively TRBD1 (5 bases). The CDR3 runs to 15 residues. The V gene's germline CDR1 is SGDLS and CDR2 YYNGEE. With 3 bases removed from V and 7 bases from J, the gap between germline ends came to 14 bases. In nucleotides, the CDR3 is TGTGCCAGCAGCGGGGGGACCGATCGAAATTCACCCCTCCACTTT. This encodes CASSGGTDRNSPLHF.

The chain combines TRBV7-2 with TRBJ1-2, with 9 bases matching TRBD1. The CDR3 runs 15 residues. Looked up from germline, CDR1 is SGHTA and CDR2 is FQGNSA. J was trimmed by 2 bases and V by 4 bases; bases with no gene match: 5. This chain's CDR3 is CASSSGQGYNYGYTF. CDR3 nucleotides: TGTGCCAGCAGCTCGGGACAGGGCTACAACTATGGCTACACCTTC.

The chain recombines TRBV30 with TRBJ1-2; D unresolved. This CDR3 contains 10 residues. The V end lost 7 bases, the J end lost 1 base, and 4 bases lay between the germline ends. Germline CDR1 is GTSNPN and CDR2 is SVGIG (reference sequence). The CDR3, as DNA: TGTGCCTCCCATAACTATGGCTACACCTTC. This translates into CASHNYGYTF.

J is TRBJ2-2 and V is TRBV6-1, with no clear D. Germline lookup yields CDR1 MNHNS and CDR2 SASEGT. The CDR3 length is 16 residues. V was clipped by 6 bases and J by 3 bases, with 17 bases between them. CDR3 DNA sequence: TGTGCCAGCAGACCCACCGTTACAGTACACACCGGGGAGCTGTTTTTT. Its translation: CASRPTVTVHTGELFF.

The chain carries TRBV7-9 and TRBJ1-2; D uncertain. The length of the CDR3 is 15 residues. V lost 3 bases to trimming and J lost 2 bases, with 13 bases between them. Germline-derived CDR1 and CDR2 are SEHNR and FQNEAQ (reference sequence). The CDR3 bases are TGTGCCAGCAGCTTGGACGTCTCCACGAACTATGGCTACACCTTC. Translating gives CASSLDVSTNYGYTF.

This chain joins TRBV20-1 and TRBJ1-6, with unresolved D. There are 15 residues in the CDR3. Between the trimmed V and J ends, which lost 0 bases and 9 bases, there was a span of 15 bases. CDR1 and CDR2 from the germline V gene are DFQATT and SNEGSKA (reference sequence). The CDR3 DNA sequence: TGCAGTGCTAGAGATCTTAGGCAGAATAGTTCACCCCTCCACTTT. Its protein product is CSARDLRQNSSPLHF.